The clone carrying this TCR beta chain showed up many times. TCR beta CDR3 regions were amplified from RNA. The HTBI primer set served for first-round RT-PCR of the TCR CDR3. From the multiplex PCR reads, TCRdb called clonotypes with MiXCR, one entry per CDR3 protein. The sample consists of around 700,000 distinct CDR3 sequences, around a third of them appearing once. The data belong to a study of T cells in Graves' hyperthyroidism and ophthalmopathy. The specimen sequenced was blood. The receptor was derived from a woman aged 40 to 50 with Graves' hyperthyroidism.

The CDR3, as DNA: TGTGCCATCACCCGGGGAAGTCCGAGCTCTGGAAACACCATATATTTT. Translating it yields CAITRGSPSSGNTIYF. V gene TRBV10-3 combines with J gene TRBJ1-3; the D is unclear. Germline V lookup: CDR1 ENHRY, CDR2 SYGVKD. V dropped 7 bases and J dropped 0 bases, with 16 bases sitting between them. The CDR3 totals 16 residues.